Below, one T cell receptor (beta chain) is given with its context. These data originate in a study of blood T cell repertoires in COVID-19. Overall study: Sample material is recorded as cDNA or gDNA derived from T cells, B-cell-depleted T cells, or PBMCs.

The assay was immunoSEQ multiplex PCR, and TCRdb's table has in-frame clones only and misses some. Of some 70,000 clones in the sample, roughly 80% were seen once. This CDR3 has 15 residues. The junction had 8 bases not matched to a gene; V was cut back by 2 bases and J by 8 bases. The germline V gene encodes CDR1 KGHSH and CDR2 LQKENI. The clonotype was recovered from a man aged 55 to 70 with acute or convalescent COVID-19. The V gene is TRBV18, the J gene TRBJ1-4; 7 bases agree with TRBD1. The material sequenced was peripheral blood. CDR3 region: CASSPDRANREKLFF. The DNA for the CDR3 is TGTGCCAGCTCACCAGACAGGGCCAACCGGGAAAAACTGTTTTTT.